The 27 T cell receptor beta chains listed next were all sequenced from one sample in a study of lymphopenia after photon versus proton radiotherapy. Using immunoSEQ multiplex PCR, the repertoire was profiled, and TCRdb retains in-frame clones only, with some absent. Of 35,000 to 50,000 clones in the sample, around 90% are singletons; the top ten hold 15%. The sequenced sample was peripheral blood, obtained from a patient treated with photon-based radiotherapy. All receptors derive from a man in his 60s with cholangiocarcinoma.

This sequence joins TRBV5-1 and TRBJ2-7, with no clear D. This CDR3 comprises 14 residues. Germline CDR1 is SGHRS and CDR2 is YFSETQ. The V end was cut by 2 bases, the J end by 6 bases, with 15 bases between. CDR3 region: CASSLGPGPFEQYF. The CDR3 coding sequence is TGCGCCAGCAGCTTAGGACCCGGTCCCTTCGAGCAGTACTTC.

The V call is TRBV29-1, the J call TRBJ1-1, with 11 positions matching TRBD1. V lost 7 bases to trimming and J lost 7 bases; unmatched junction nucleotides: 11. The CDR3 is 14 amino acids. In germline, CDR1 is SQVTM, CDR2 ANQGSEA. Written as DNA, the CDR3 is TGCAGCGCGACCACGGGACAGGGGGATAGTGAAGCTTTCTTT. Residues: CSATTGQGDSEAFF.

V usage is TRBV11-3 and J usage is TRBJ1-5; D not certain. From germline, CDR1 is SGHNT and CDR2 YENEEA. V lost 4 bases to trimming and J lost 5 bases, with 9 bases between them. The CDR3 sequence is 13 residues long. For the CDR3, the DNA is TGTGCCAGCAGCTATGAGTCAGATCAGCCCCAGCATTTT. It specifies CASSYESDQPQHF.

The V call is TRBV5-1, the J call TRBJ2-5; no clear D. The CDR3 sequence is 14 residues long. Germline V gene data show CDR1 as SGHRS and CDR2 as YFSETQ. V was shortened by 1 base and J by 5 bases, with 12 bases between the two germline ends. The CDR3 DNA follows: TGCGCCAGCAGCTTGAACGATCTGGAGGAGACCCAGTACTTC. It translates to CASSLNDLEETQYF.

V gene TRBV18 combines with J gene TRBJ2-7; D gene ambiguous. The CDR3 totals 17 residues. V lost 3 bases and J 0 bases, leaving 18 bases between the germline ends. Germline V CDR1 and CDR2: KGHSH, LQKENI. The CDR3 sequence is CASSPNPFSGVSYEQYF. The CDR3 DNA reads as TGTGCCAGCTCACCGAATCCCTTTAGTGGGGTCTCCTACGAGCAGTACTTC.

The chain has TRBV5-4 and TRBJ2-7; 7 nucleotides line up with TRBD1. The germline V gene has CDR1 SGHNT and CDR2 YYREEE (reference sequence). CDR3 length equals 13 residues. V trimming: 4 bases; J trimming: 5 bases; junction bases outside the gene matches: 6. In nucleotides, the CDR3 is TGTGCCAGCAGCCTTACTACAGGGGACGAGCAGTACTTC. This translates into CASSLTTGDEQYF.

The V call is TRBV18, the J call TRBJ2-7; D remains ambiguous. In germline, CDR1 is KGHSH, CDR2 LQKENI. There are 13 residues in the CDR3. Trimming shortened V by 6 bases and J by 0 bases, and 9 bases separated the two germline ends. The CDR3 bases are TGTGCCAGCTCGCAGATAGGCTCCTACGAGCAGTACTTC. It translates to CASSQIGSYEQYF.

The rearrangement links TRBV5-1 to TRBJ2-1; 10 nucleotides match TRBD2. Germline V gives CDR1 SGHRS, CDR2 YFSETQ. CDR3 length equals 18 residues. V was pared by 4 bases and J by 0 bases, with 10 bases of the junction left unmatched. CDR3 sequence reads: CASSKSGLADSSYNEQFF. In nucleotides, the CDR3 is TGCGCCAGCAGCAAAAGCGGACTAGCGGATAGCTCCTACAATGAGCAGTTCTTC.

The CDR3, as DNA: TGTGCCAGCAGCCAGACTACCACAGATACGCAGTATTTT. Residues: CASSQTTTDTQYF. V and J are TRBV4-2 and TRBJ2-3, with D tentatively TRBD2 (5 bases). Trimming removed 3 bases from V and 2 bases from J, with 6 bases in between. The CDR3 is 13 residues long. Germline loops: CDR1 LGHNA, CDR2 YNFKEQ.

CDR3 in amino acids: CASSLGLASDTQYF. CDR3 DNA sequence: TGTGCCAGCAGCTTGGGACTAGCATCTGATACGCAGTATTTT. This chain joins TRBV7-3 and TRBJ2-3; 9 bases are a match to TRBD2. The V gene end was trimmed by 3 bases and the J gene end by 6 bases; junction bases not matched to a gene: 4. Germline CDR1 SGHTA, CDR2 FQGTGA. The CDR3 is 14 amino acids.

The table lists this clone with a count of one. The chain employs TRBV18 and TRBJ1-1; 12 nucleotides agree with TRBD1. Germline CDR1 is KGHSH and CDR2 is LQKENI. CDR3 length: 18 amino acids. V trimming: 3 bases; J trimming: 4 bases; junction bases outside the gene matches: 12. The CDR3 DNA sequence: TGTGCCAGCTCACCTCTACCGGGACAGGGGGCGATTGGCACTGAAGCTTTCTTT. Protein sequence: CASSPLPGQGAIGTEAFF.

The chain carries TRBV7-2 and TRBJ2-3; possibly TRBD1 for D (7 bases). Germline V gene lookup returns CDR1 SGHTA and CDR2 FQGNSA. The V end lost 1 base, the J end lost 6 bases, and 11 bases lay between the germline ends. CDR3 length equals 14 residues. For the CDR3, the DNA is TGTGCCAGCAGCTTAGTTGGAGGGGGCGATACGCAGTATTTT. Translated, it gives CASSLVGGGDTQYF.

The rearrangement links TRBV5-1 to TRBJ2-7, with 8 bases fitting TRBD1. CDR1 is SGHRS and CDR2 is YFSETQ in the germline V gene. The J segment lost 3 bases and the V segment lost 1 base, leaving 9 bases of the junction unmatched. This CDR3 contains 16 residues. CDR3 sequence (DNA): TGCGCCAGCAGCTTGATTCTAACAGGGGGGAACTACGAGCAGTACTTC. Protein sequence: CASSLILTGGNYEQYF. Combining the CDR3 with reference TRBV5-1 and TRBJ2-7 gives the whole variable domain KAGVTQTPRYLIKTRGQQVTLSCSPISGHRSVSWYQQTPGQGLQFLFEYFSETQRNKGNFPGRFSGRQFSNSRSEMNVSTLELGDSALYLCASSLILTGGNYEQYFGPGTRLTVT.

The rearrangement links TRBV9 to TRBJ2-1; D is uncertain. Germline CDR1 SGDLS, CDR2 YYNGEE. The CDR3 has 11 residues. V lost 0 bases and J 8 bases, leaving 3 bases between the germline ends. CDR3 sequence reads: CASSVADEQFF. DNA of the CDR3: TGTGCCAGCAGCGTAGCGGATGAGCAGTTCTTC.

This clone has just one count. This chain connects TRBV18 to TRBJ2-7; D ambiguous. The V end lost 0 bases, the J end lost 0 bases, and 15 bases lay between the germline ends. Germline CDR1 is KGHSH and CDR2 is LQKENI. CDR3 length equals 17 residues. The CDR3 nucleotides read TGTGCCAGCTCACCACCTTTTAGGACCCCGAGCTCCTACGAGCAGTACTTC. Protein product: CASSPPFRTPSSYEQYF. The complete variable domain, with remaining parts taken from reference TRBV18 and TRBJ2-7, reads NAGVMQNPRHLVRRRGQEARLRCSPMKGHSHVYWYRQLPEEGLKFMVYLQKENIIDESGMPKERFSAEFPKEGPSILRIQQVVRGDSAAYFCASSPPFRTPSSYEQYFGPGTRLTVT.

The CDR3 protein is CASITSGETQYF. Here the CDR3 DNA reads TGTGCCAGCATTACTAGTGGAGAGACCCAGTACTTC. V usage is TRBV6-1 and J usage is TRBJ2-5; the D gene is possibly TRBD2 (5 bases). The germline CDR1 and CDR2 sequences are MNHNS and SASEGT. This CDR3 comprises 12 residues. V was pared by 7 bases and J by 4 bases, with 10 bases between.

The rearrangement links TRBV11-2 to TRBJ2-2; D call uncertain. Per germline, CDR1 SGHAT and CDR2 FQNNGV. Trimming removed 1 base at V and 4 bases at J, with 4 bases between. CDR3 length equals 13 residues. This chain's CDR3 is CASSLGGTGELFF. The CDR3 DNA reads as TGTGCCAGCAGCTTAGGGGGCACCGGGGAGCTGTTTTTT.

The rearrangement joins TRBV19 to TRBJ1-3; TRBD1 matches 7 bases. This CDR3 is 16 amino acids long. The junction had 6 bases not matched to a gene; V was cut back by 4 bases and J by 0 bases. The V gene's germline CDR1 is LNHDA and CDR2 SQIVND (reference sequence). The DNA of the CDR3 is TGTGCCAGTAGTACCCAAGGGACAGCCTCTGGAAACACCATATATTTT. Amino acids: CASSTQGTASGNTIYF.

This chain links TRBV7-8 with TRBJ2-7, with 12 bases aligning to TRBD1. Trimming took 5 bases from V and 2 from J; bases not matched to a gene: 10. Germline CDR1 SGHVS, CDR2 FQNEAQ. The CDR3 consists of 17 residues. CDR3 protein: CASSPGFGTGGAYEQYF. The CDR3 nucleotides read TGTGCCAGCAGCCCCGGATTTGGGACAGGGGGCGCCTACGAGCAGTACTTC.

This rearrangement joins TRBV11-3 to TRBJ1-5, with D hard to call. Trimming pared 1 base from V and 8 bases from J, leaving 9 bases between. Germline loops: CDR1 SGHNT, CDR2 YENEEA. The CDR3 runs 13 residues. The CDR3 region has the DNA TGTGCCAGCAGCTTAGGGCTCGCCGAGCCCCAGCATTTT. As protein: CASSLGLAEPQHF.

This clone was counted once. This chain connects TRBV7-7 to TRBJ2-5; no definite D call. Per the germline V gene, CDR1 is SSHAT and CDR2 is FNYEAQ (reference sequence). The V gene lost 1 base and the J gene lost 3 bases, with 18 bases spanning the gap. This CDR3 has 17 residues. The CDR3 DNA is TGTGCCAGCAGCTTAGGGTTATGGTCCAGTAACAAAGAGACCCAGTACTTC. This codes for CASSLGLWSSNKETQYF.

V gene TRBV7-2 combines with J gene TRBJ1-5; 8 nucleotides match TRBD1. This CDR3 is built from 16 residues. Germline-derived CDR1 and CDR2 are SGHTA and FQGNSA. V dropped 1 base and J dropped 2; count of bases not matched to a gene: 4. Here the CDR3 DNA reads TGTGCCAGCAGCTTAGAGACGGGACAGGGCAATCAGCCCCAGCATTTT. This encodes CASSLETGQGNQPQHF.

This chain joins TRBV28 and TRBJ2-1, with D unclear. Germline V CDR1 and CDR2: MDHEN, SYDVKM. The V gene lost 6 bases and the J gene lost 8 bases, with 17 bases spanning the gap. The CDR3 totals 14 residues. CDR3 loop: CASSRYGGYDEQFF. CDR3 bases: TGTGCCAGCAGCCGTTACGGTGGGTACGATGAGCAGTTCTTC.

The chain joins TRBV4-1 to TRBJ2-1; 11 bases are shared with TRBD2. Trimming at V came to 1 base and at J to 6 bases, leaving 8 bases not matched to a gene. Germline V CDR1 and CDR2: MGHRA, YSYEKL. CDR3 size: 17 residues. The CDR3 is CASSQGYIAGGTNEQFF. As DNA, the CDR3 is TGCGCCAGCAGCCAAGGGTACATAGCGGGGGGGACCAATGAGCAGTTCTTC.

V usage is TRBV10-3 and J usage is TRBJ1-3, with 11 bases that match TRBD1. The germline V gene encodes CDR1 ENHRY and CDR2 SYGVKD. Unmatched junction bases numbered 9, after V lost 10 bases and J lost 7 bases. CDR3 length: 14 residues. The CDR3 spells CATNPGQGGNTIYF. The CDR3 nucleotides are TGTGCCACCAATCCGGGACAGGGGGGGAACACCATATATTTT.

The chain recombines TRBV11-2 with TRBJ1-6; D possibly corresponds to TRBD1 (5 bases). V lost 3 bases and J lost 1, with 7 bases in between. Germline lookup yields CDR1 SGHAT and CDR2 FQNNGV. This CDR3 contains 15 residues. CDR3 residues: CASSFGGSYNSPLHF. DNA for the CDR3: TGTGCCAGCAGCTTTGGGGGGTCCTATAATTCACCCCTCCACTTT. The full variable domain, with the rest looked up from reference TRBV11-2 and TRBJ1-6, is EAGVAQSPRYKIIEKRQSVAFWCNPISGHATLYWYQQILGQGPKLLIQFQNNGVVDDSQLPKDRFSAERLKGVDSTLKIQPAKLEDSAVYLCASSFGGSYNSPLHFGNGTRLTVT.

Here the CDR3 reads CASSSPGHSNEQFF. The DNA of the CDR3 is TGTGCCAGCAGTTCCCCGGGACACAGCAATGAGCAGTTCTTC. The chain couples TRBV27 to TRBJ2-1, with D tentatively TRBD1 (6 bases). The V and J ends lost 4 bases and 6 bases respectively, with 13 bases between them. In germline, CDR1 is MNHEY, CDR2 SMNVEV (reference sequence). The CDR3 has 14 amino acids.